The T cell receptor beta chain under discussion was sequenced for a study of T cell repertoires in cytomegalovirus infection. At the level of the study: Public TCR beta signatures provided an indication of both CMV infection and a matching HLA type. Overall study findings and caveats: Dominating the ex vivo response were TCR beta clonotypes that were CMV-specific and HLA-C-restricted. The cumulative frequency of public TCR beta families identified carriers of CMV plus the relevant HLA.

A word on this clonotype: The antigen is not known.

This CDR3 is 15 amino acids long. Germline V CDR1 and CDR2: SGHRS, YFSETQ. With 0 bases removed from V and 0 bases from J, the gap between germline ends came to 6 bases. TCRdb used MiXCR to reprocess the reads, holding one entry per CDR3 protein. The sample shows fewer than 400,000 distinct CDR3 sequences, over 15% of them seen only once. The V call is TRBV5-1, the J call TRBJ2-2; D is unclear. Sequencing was done on a sample of PBMCs. The receptor was isolated from a human donor in good health (CMV status not recorded). Some clones in this sample may be carry-over from other donors' samples. CDR3 protein: CASSLGNANTGELFF. As DNA, the CDR3 is TGCGCCAGCAGCTTGGGGAACGCGAACACCGGGGAGCTGTTTTTT.